This T cell receptor (beta chain) stems from a study of OX40 agonist ivuxolimab in advanced cancers. Study-wide context: The costimulatory receptor OX40 (CD134) was targeted by ivuxolimab, a fully human IgG2 agonistic monoclonal antibody. Intravenous ivuxolimab was administered to patients every 2 weeks at six dose levels: 0.01, 0.1, 0.3, 1.5, 3 and 10 mg/kg. Three dose-escalation patients achieved partial responses, one with hepatocellular carcinoma and two with cutaneous melanoma. Peripheral TCRbeta sequencing was intended to test whether TCR sequence diversity was altered and clonal T-cell expansion was caused by ivuxolimab. The monotherapy dose-escalation portion (N ≈ 56 patients) of the phase I ivuxolimab trial is reported in the paper. Of the roughly 52 dose-escalation patients, hepatocellular carcinoma was present in approximately 20, melanoma in roughly 15, renal cell carcinoma in 9 and head and neck cancer in 9. Patients were allowed to have had prior anti-PD-1, anti-PD-L1 or anti-CTLA-4 therapy, and around two fifths of the dose-escalation patients had been treated with checkpoint inhibitors. The dose-escalation cohort was roughly 80% male with a mean age of approximately 60 years, ranging from about 20 to 85. Points the paper makes about the study in general: At doses from 0.1 to 3.0 mg/kg, clonal expansion was seen in both CD4+ and CD8+ blood T cells between baseline and week 6. In the 0.1-3.0 mg/kg groups, partial responders were among the patients with the lowest normalized peripheral clonal expansion, particularly in CD8+ T cells. Low levels of normalized T-cell clonal expansion were also seen in some patients who did not respond. Antigen specificity was not determined for the clonally expanded peripheral T cells. On average, CD8+ T cells showed more expanded clones than CD4+ T cells after ivuxolimab.

To sequence the TCRbeta CDR3 region, genomic DNA was isolated from the sorted cells. TCRbeta CDR3 regions were sequenced using the immunoSEQ Assay. The table was pulled from immuneACCESS by TCRdb, which kept in-frame rearrangements only. Such tables lose some clones; where checked, under half of the loss comes from unresolved V genes, and the rest has no known cause. This sample comprises 53,000 or so clones, less than 85% of them detected only once. The top ten clonotypes cover about 13% of the sample. The trial excluded patients who had a history of autoimmune disease or were on systemic immunosuppression. In every dose cohort, peripheral blood was drawn for TCR sequencing at baseline, cycle 4 day 1, and cycle 7 day 1. The samples were drawn from a first-in-human, open-label, multicenter phase I dose-escalation trial of ivuxolimab. Adults with locally advanced or metastatic head and neck squamous cell, hepatocellular, melanoma or renal cell carcinoma were enrolled in the trial. CD4+ and CD8+ T cells were sorted separately from peripheral blood before TCR sequencing.

Trimming leaves V shorter by 3 bases and J shorter by 4 bases, with the junction holding 2 bases beyond the gene matches. CDR1 and CDR2 (KGHSH, LQKENI) derive from the germline V gene. The CDR3, from cysteine to phenylalanine, totals 14 residues. Only the CDR3 portion is preserved as DNA: 42 bases, with reading frame beginning at the first base. Concerning this clone itself: The clone's antigen remains unknown. No clone much larger than this one lies a single base away; base qualities are absent.

The sequence derives from an adult with an advanced solid tumor such as melanoma, head and neck, liver or kidney cancer. The rearrangement combines TRBV18 with TRBJ1-5, with TRBD1 matching 8 junction bases. This specimen was CD4+ or CD8+ T cells sorted from blood, taken in a trial of the OX40 agonist ivuxolimab. The CDR3 protein sequence reads: CASSPDRANQPQHF. The bases read TGTGCCAGCTCACCGGACAGGGCGAATCAGCCCCAGCATTTT.